This T cell receptor (beta chain) was captured by sequencing in a study of T cell responses to AZD1222 COVID-19 vaccine (dated by TCRdb to the early 2020s). The study in broad terms: A total of 230 to 250 trial participants underwent TCR sequencing, of whom 207 received two doses of AZD1222 and 26 received two doses of the MenACWY control vaccine. Trial participants were enrolled by age into subgroups of 18-55, 56-69 and 70-plus years, and roughly 150, 30 and 60 TCR-sequenced participants, respectively, were included in these subgroups. Broader findings and caveats from the paper: Spike-specific TCR breadth and depth rose significantly after two AZD1222 doses compared with day 0 and with MenACWY recipients. The 56-69-year group was small, and its depth increase did not reach significance, likely because of low power. Conclusions about previously exposed vaccinees are limited because only a handful of AZD1222 recipients were SARS-CoV-2 seropositive at baseline. Vaccine-associated CD4 TCRs spanned the whole spike protein, with dominant responses in regions 160-218 and 743-854. Epitopes outside the regions mutated in the B.1.351 and B.1.1.7 variants were reportedly recognized by nearly half of the unique spike-specific TCRs. Participants were mostly white British and included more females than males, and it was suggested by the authors that clonal diversity may have been underestimated. No day 14 peak-response samples were available, so repertoires were characterized only after the peak T cell response.

CDR1 and CDR2, looked up from the germline V gene, are MDHEN and SYDVKM. The CDR3, from cysteine to phenylalanine, totals 16 residues. CDR3 DNA only is kept here, 48 bases in frame from base 1. V loses 2 bases at its end and J loses 7 bases; junction bases beyond the gene matches: 8. The CDR3 regions of human TCRbeta chains were subjected to immunosequencing. Processing in the source paper ran as follows. Repertoire TCRs were matched against a reference library of SARS-CoV-2-specific TCRs generated with the MIRA antigen-specificity platform. Breadth was defined as the fraction of unique TCRs that were SARS-CoV-2-associated. Depth was defined as the fraction of total T cells that were SARS-CoV-2-associated. Using the MIRA data, every spike-specific TCR was mapped to the spike region that the TCR reacted to and assigned to either a CD4 or a CD8 class. Log10-transformed breadth and depth values were compared by one-way ANOVA with Sidak's multiple comparisons tests. Entries here come from immuneACCESS through TCRdb and include only in-frame sequences with V and J called. Some clones fail to appear in such tables; in the studies checked, an unresolved V gene covers under half of the shortfall, and the cause of the remainder is unknown. V, J and clone size are those of that table, while D and trimming were read from the DNA. The sample table lists about 120,000 clones, roughly 90% of them with a count of one. About 2.5% of the sample rests with the top ten.

With respect to this clone: The antigen this receptor binds is unknown. Base qualities are not recorded, but no much larger clone differs from it by a single base.

According to the study, the label for this sample's time point signals: about 28 days (+/-7) after the second vaccine dose. AZD1222 recipients given second doses at about 4 weeks or at about 12 weeks were pooled, since spike-specific TCR depth and breadth were not found to differ between the two schedules. Vaccinee samples came from UK trials COV001 and COV002, including a single-blind randomized controlled phase 2/3 trial of AZD1222 (ChAdOx1 nCoV-19) in healthy adults. Trial participant PBMC samples were collected at day 0 and day 28 after the second dose for TCRbeta chain sequencing. The chain employs TRBV28 and TRBJ2-2, and 9 junction bases match TRBD1. The sequence derives from an adult who received the AZD1222 COVID-19 vaccine. The specimen was peripheral blood, collected 28 days after the second AZD1222 dose. The encoded CDR3 is CASSLAGQGSIGELFF. The DNA is TGTGCCAGCAGTTTAGCGGGACAGGGTTCCATCGGGGAGCTGTTTTTT. The full variable domain, completed from the reference TRBV28 and TRBJ2-2 proteins outside the CDR3, reads DVKVTQSSRYLVKRTGEKVFLECVQDMDHENMFWYRQDPGLGLRLIYFSYDVKMKEKGDIPEGYSVSREKKERFSLILESASTNQTSMYLCASSLAGQGSIGELFFGEGSRLTVL.